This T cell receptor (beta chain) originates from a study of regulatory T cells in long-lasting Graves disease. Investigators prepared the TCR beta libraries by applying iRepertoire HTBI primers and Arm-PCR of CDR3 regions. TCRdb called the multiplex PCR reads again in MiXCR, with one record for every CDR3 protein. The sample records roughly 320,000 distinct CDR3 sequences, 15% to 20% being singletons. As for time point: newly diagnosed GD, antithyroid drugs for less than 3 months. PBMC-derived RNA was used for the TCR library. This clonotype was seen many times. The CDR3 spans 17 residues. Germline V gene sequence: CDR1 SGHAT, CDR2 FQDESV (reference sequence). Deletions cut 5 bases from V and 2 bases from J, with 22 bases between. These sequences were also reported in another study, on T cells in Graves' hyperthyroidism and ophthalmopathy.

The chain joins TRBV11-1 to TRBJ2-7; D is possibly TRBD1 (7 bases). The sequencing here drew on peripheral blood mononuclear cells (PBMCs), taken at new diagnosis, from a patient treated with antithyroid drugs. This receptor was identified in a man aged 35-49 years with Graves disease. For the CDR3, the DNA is TGTGCCAGCAGCCCAACTAACCCAGGGGGGCCTACCTACGAGCAGTACTTC. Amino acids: CASSPTNPGGPTYEQYF.